The clone carrying this TCR beta chain has just a few counts. This record comes from a study of early T cells in non-severe SARS-CoV-2 infection. Looking at the study overall: Chains were unpaired, as sequencing was done on bulk RNA from unsorted whole blood.

Germline V CDR1 and CDR2: GTSNPN, SVGIG (reference sequence). V was clipped by 0 bases and J by 5 bases, with 12 bases between them. The CDR3 has 14 residues. MiXCR, applied by TCRdb to the 5' RACE reads, yields one record per CDR3 protein. The top ten clones hold around 9.6% of a sample with 55,000 or so distinct CDR3 sequences, 11% of them seen once. The specimen sequenced was whole blood. The V gene is TRBV30, the J gene TRBJ2-3; a weak D match, TRBD2 (6 bases). The source is an adult who was a healthcare worker with PCR-confirmed SARS-CoV-2 infection or an uninfected control (not recorded which). The CDR3 DNA reads as TGTGCCTGGAGTGTACTAGCCGGGAGAGATACGCAGTATTTT. Translating it yields CAWSVLAGRDTQYF.